This T cell receptor beta chain was captured in a study of response to subunit inactivated influenza vaccine. Whole-study findings and limits: Authors suggested that a seasonal influenza vaccination recruits few new T cells each time.

The sample holds a few counts of this clonotype. Its antigen remains unidentified. TCRdb reprocessed the RT-PCR reads via MiXCR and lists one record per CDR3 protein. The data contain about 190,000 distinct CDR3 sequences, around 14% of them seen just once; the ten biggest clones take up under 30%. The sequence derives from a man aged 50 to 59 who received an inactivated influenza vaccine. The source material was CD8+ T cells sorted from PBMCs, sampled 5 days after vaccination.

CDR3 protein: CASSKGTTRRYLSGANVLTF. The CDR3 nucleotides are TGTGCCAGCAGCAAAGGAACCACCAGGCGTTATCTCTCTGGGGCCAACGTCCTGACTTTC. This rearrangement joins TRBV21-1 to TRBJ2-6. TRBV21-1 is a recognized pseudogene. This CDR3 has 20 residues.